This TCR beta chain was captured by sequencing in a study of identical twins listed by TCRdb under 2016. The study in broad terms: The study deep-sequenced TCR alpha and beta repertoires from monozygotic twins, unrelated adults of various ages and cord blood to test whether fetal clonotypes persist. Replicate twin experiments were performed at different times using different library preparation protocols to rule out contamination.

Preparation of the library involved 5' RACE. TCRdb records Illumina HiSeq 2000 as the sequencer. Template switching introduced a universal primer binding site; the final cDNA contained a unique molecular identifier, enabling accurate counting of TCR cDNA molecules. Specific primers in the conserved constant-segment region were used to synthesize first-strand cDNA for TCR alpha and beta chains. Each cDNA library was double barcoded, with a SMART-Mk sample barcode plus Illumina barcodes, to control for contamination. Two successive PCR steps introduced TruSeq adapter sequences along with Illumina sample barcodes. The TCR alpha and beta cDNA libraries were sequenced on the Illumina HiSeq platform using custom primers. In the authors' own workflow: MiGEC processed the raw reads to extract unique molecular identifiers, while MiXCR was used to determine the CDR3 positions. For each individual, recombination models were inferred using an EM algorithm with the repgenHMM and IGoR tools. Shared clonotypes were analyzed with the tcR package in R, and sharing was normalized by the product of cloneset sizes. To study raw recombination free of thymic and clonal selection effects, out-of-frame nonproductive sequences were analyzed. The public reads were reanalyzed by TCRdb: fastp trimming at Q25, MiXCR alignment, in-frame beta chains only. Rows merge per CDR3 protein into single entries with the most common DNA and genes. The V and J calls follow TCRdb's processing rather than the paper's. The sample data list fewer than 900,000 distinct CDR3 sequences, and roughly 20% of these were observed just once. The top ten clonotypes cover around 12% of the sample.

The CDR3 holds 15 amino acids from the cysteine to the phenylalanine. The entry retains the CDR3 DNA only, 45 bases that are in frame from base 1. Taken from the germline V gene, the CDR1 and CDR2 loops are SGDLS and YYNGEE. The V end gives up 4 bases and the J end 2 bases, leaving 7 bases in the junction not matched to a gene. Concerning this clonotype itself: The target of this receptor is not known. No base-level quality is on record; no much larger clone is a single base apart.

All donors were healthy Caucasians. The twin cohort consisted of three pairs of female monozygotic twins, all aged roughly 18 to 29 years. Peripheral blood mononuclear cells were the source from which RNA for the TCR libraries was isolated. What the study reported, not specific to this receptor: In monozygotic twins, out-of-frame TCR alpha sharing was systematically underestimated by recombination models, although the models agreed with sharing between unrelated individuals. Because the same donors could not be followed over many years, the conclusions relied on cross-sectional statistical analysis. The excess sharing between twins in beta out-of-frame sequences was weaker because fewer shared sequences reduced the signal-to-noise ratio. Out-of-frame TCR alpha sequences shared between twins showed an excess of low generation-probability sequences compared with coincidental sharing between unrelated individuals. Invariant T cells such as MAIT and iNKT could partly confound zero-insertion analyses, though diverse VJ usage argued against this for most clonotypes. Fewer insertions were carried by abundant cord blood beta clonotypes, a similar but weaker trend appeared in young adult naive repertoires, and no such trend appeared in memory repertoires.

Another study also made use of these data, one on T cells expressing NK-cell markers. As that second study puts it: TCR beta-chain repertoires were profiled in sorted CD3+CD56+NKG2C+, CD3+CD56+NKG2C- and CD3+CD56-NKG2C+ T-cell subsets from roughly eight donors. Seven of the eight sequenced donors were HCMV-seropositive and one was HCMV-seronegative. In several experiments an anti-gammadeltaTCR antibody was added to restrict sorting to alphabetaTCR-expressing T cells. In several donors, the dominant CD3+CD56+NKG2C+ clonotypes were found to rank among the top 10 CD8+ clonotypes and to make up 1.0-7.0% of CD8+ T cells. Those dominant clonotypes were again the most abundant among CD3+CD56-NKG2C+ cells in a few donors, at about 28.3-65%. Whether the expanded NKG2C-expressing T cell clones were specific for HCMV antigens remained unclear. The study sequenced eight donors, all healthy volunteers chosen at random: three men and five women. HCMV serostatus was determined by detecting HCMV-specific IgG in serum with a commercial ELISA kit. Bulk peripheral blood T-cell repertoires were additionally sequenced from unsorted PBMC for several donors. MIGEC was used to demultiplex reads and group reads by UMI, and MiTCR was used to assemble and quantify clonotypes. To exclude erroneous sequences, only TCR cDNA sequences supported by at least two reads were retained. The tcR package was used for downstream repertoire analysis, with clonotypes matched between fractions based on CDR3 nucleotide sequence plus V segment. VDJmatch was used to annotate antigen specificity against VDJdb, with one amino acid substitution in CDR3 allowed.

The sequence is built from TRBV9 and TRBJ2-7; 9 bases in between match TRBD2. The sample consisted of PBMCs. This receptor was identified in a woman aged 18-35 years in good health. This receptor carries the CDR3 CASSYGLARPYEQYF. The DNA is TGTGCCAGCAGCTACGGACTAGCGCGACCCTACGAGCAGTACTTC.